This entry describes one T cell receptor beta chain. This record comes from a study of blood T cell repertoires in COVID-19. Sequencing used immunoSEQ multiplex PCR; TCRdb keeps in-frame clones, though not all of them. The table lists about 150,000 clones, roughly 83% of them singletons. After removal of 4 bases from V and 5 bases from J, the junction contained 10 bases not matched to a gene. Germline CDR1 is SGHNT and CDR2 is YYREEE (reference sequence). The CDR3 is made up of 16 amino acids. This TCR came from a woman aged 55-70 years with COVID-19, enrolled during active disease. Specimen: peripheral blood. V and J are TRBV5-4 and TRBJ2-5, with 11 bases lining up with TRBD2. The CDR3 here is CASSGIAGGQWETQYF. The CDR3 coding sequence is TGTGCCAGCAGCGGGATAGCGGGGGGGCAATGGGAGACCCAGTACTTC.